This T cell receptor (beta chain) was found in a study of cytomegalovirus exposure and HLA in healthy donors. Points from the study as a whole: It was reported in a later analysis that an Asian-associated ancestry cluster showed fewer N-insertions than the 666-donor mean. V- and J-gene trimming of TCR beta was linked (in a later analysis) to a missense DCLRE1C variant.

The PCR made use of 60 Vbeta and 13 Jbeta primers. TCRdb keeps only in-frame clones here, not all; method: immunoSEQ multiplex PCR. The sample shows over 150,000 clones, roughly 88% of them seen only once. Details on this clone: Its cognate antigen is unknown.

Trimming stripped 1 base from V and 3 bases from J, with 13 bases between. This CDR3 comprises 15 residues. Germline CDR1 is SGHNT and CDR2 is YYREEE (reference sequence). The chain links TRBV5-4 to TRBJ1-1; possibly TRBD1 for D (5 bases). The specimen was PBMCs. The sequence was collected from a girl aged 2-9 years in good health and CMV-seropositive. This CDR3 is CASSLMSGLDTEAFF. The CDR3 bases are TGTGCCAGCAGCTTGATGTCAGGGTTAGACACTGAAGCTTTCTTT.